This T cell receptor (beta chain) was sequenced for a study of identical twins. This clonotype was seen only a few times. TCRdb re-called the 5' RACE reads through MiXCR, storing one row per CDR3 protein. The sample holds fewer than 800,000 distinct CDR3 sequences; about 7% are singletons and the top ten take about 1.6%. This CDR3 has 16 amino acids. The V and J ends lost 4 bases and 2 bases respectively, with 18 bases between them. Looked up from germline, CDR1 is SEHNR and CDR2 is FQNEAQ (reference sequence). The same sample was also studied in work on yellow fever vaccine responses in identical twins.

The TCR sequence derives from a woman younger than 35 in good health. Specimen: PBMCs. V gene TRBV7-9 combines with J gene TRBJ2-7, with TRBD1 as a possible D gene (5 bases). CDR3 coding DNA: TGTGCCAGCAGCTCCTATTCGGCAGGGCTTACCTACGAGCAGTACTTC. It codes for CASSSYSAGLTYEQYF. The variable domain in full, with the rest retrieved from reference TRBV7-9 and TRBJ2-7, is DTGVSQNPRHKITKRGQNVTFRCDPISEHNRLYWYRQTLGQGPEFLTYFQNEAQLEKSRLLSDRFSAERPKGSFSTLEIQRTEQGDSAMYLCASSSYSAGLTYEQYFGPGTRLTVT.